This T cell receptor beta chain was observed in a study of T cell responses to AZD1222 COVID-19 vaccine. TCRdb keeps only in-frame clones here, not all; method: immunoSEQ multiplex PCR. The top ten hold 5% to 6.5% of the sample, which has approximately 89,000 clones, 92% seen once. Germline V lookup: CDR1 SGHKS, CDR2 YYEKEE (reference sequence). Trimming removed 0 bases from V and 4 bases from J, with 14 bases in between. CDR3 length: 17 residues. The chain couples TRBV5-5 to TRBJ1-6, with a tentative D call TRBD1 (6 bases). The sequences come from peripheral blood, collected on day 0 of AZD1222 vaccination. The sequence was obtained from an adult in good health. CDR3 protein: CASSLDLGARYNSPLHF. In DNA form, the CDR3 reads TGTGCCAGCAGCTTGGATCTGGGGGCGAGGTATAATTCACCCCTCCACTTT.